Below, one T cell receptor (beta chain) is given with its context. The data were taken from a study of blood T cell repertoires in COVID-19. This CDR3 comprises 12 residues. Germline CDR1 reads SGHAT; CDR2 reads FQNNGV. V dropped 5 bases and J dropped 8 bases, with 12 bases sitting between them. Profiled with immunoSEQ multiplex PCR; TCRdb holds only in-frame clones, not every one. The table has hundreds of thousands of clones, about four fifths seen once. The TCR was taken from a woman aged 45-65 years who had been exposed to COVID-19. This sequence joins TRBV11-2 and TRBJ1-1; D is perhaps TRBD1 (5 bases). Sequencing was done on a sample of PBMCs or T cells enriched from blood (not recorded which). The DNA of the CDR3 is TGTGCCAGCAGCCCAGACAGTATCGAAGCTTTCTTT. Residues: CASSPDSIEAFF.